The entry below describes one T cell receptor beta chain. The antigen is unknown. This sample was included in a study of cytomegalovirus exposure and HLA in healthy donors. The germline V gene has CDR1 LNHDA and CDR2 SQIVND (reference sequence). The CDR3 has 15 residues. Germline trimming cut 5 bases from V and 2 bases from J; bases unmatched to any gene: 6. The method was immunoSEQ multiplex PCR; TCRdb's version includes in-frame clones alone and lacks a portion of them. The sample holds approximately 59,000 clones, 90% to 95% seen once. Study outcomes and limitations: Testing in vitro showed three CMV-associated chains specific for CMV antigens. Across donors, most TCRs were seen rarely, yet some public ones were widespread. The classifier was said to identify cytomegalovirus status with high specificity and sensitivity. Associated with cytomegalovirus, according to the listing, were about 160 TCR beta chains.

Sample: PBMCs. The receptor was derived from a man aged 18 to 29 in good health and CMV-seropositive. The V gene is TRBV19, the J gene TRBJ1-3; 7 bases are a match to TRBD1. The CDR3 here is CASSETGRAGNTIYF. The CDR3 DNA is TGTGCCAGTAGTGAGACAGGGCGAGCTGGAAACACCATATATTTT.